These T cell receptor beta chains were read from a single sample in a study. TCRdb fed the RT-PCR reads into MiXCR, producing one record per CDR3 protein. The table lists 550,000 to 750,000 distinct CDR3 sequences, 14% of them singletons. The sequenced sample consisted of memory CD4+ T cells from blood. Every receptor here comes from a female donor in good health, serving as a healthy control. Both conserved end residues are part of each CDR3. D genes are given only for firm matches. Size is stated for part of the rows, as once, few or many counts, or as a class when the clone is expanded.

.	many	TRBV24-1	TRBJ2-4	TGTGCCACCAGTGCAAACATCCGGGACCGTGAAAACATTCAGTACTTC	CATSANIRDRENIQYF
.	few	TRBV20-1	TRBJ1-1	TGCAGTGCTAGTAGGGGGGAACTGGAAGCTTTCTTT	CSASRGELEAFF
.	few	TRBV5-1	TRBJ1-2	TGCGCCAGCAGCTCGCGTGGGGGCCAGGATGGCTACACCTTC	CASSSRGGQDGYTF
.	many	TRBV20-1	TRBJ2-1	TGCAGTGCTAGGGTAATAGACAGTCACTCCTACAATGAGCAGTTCTTC	CSARVIDSHSYNEQFF
TRBD1	few	TRBV7-8	TRBJ2-2	TGTGCCAGCAGCTTCCGGACAGGGACCACCGGGGAGCTGTTTTTT	CASSFRTGTTGELFF
.	.	TRBV28	TRBJ1-1	TGTGCCAGCAGTCTTCGTTTCGGGGCTGGGGACACTGAAGCTTTCTTT	CASSLRFGAGDTEAFF
.	few	TRBV9	TRBJ1-1	TGTGCCAGCAGTTTGACATCGATGAACACTGAAGCTTTCTTT	CASSLTSMNTEAFF
TRBD1	many	TRBV29-1	TRBJ1-1	TGCAGCGTTGATAGGCAGGGGGGAACTGAAGCTTTCTTT	CSVDRQGGTEAFF
TRBD2	few	TRBV20-1	TRBJ2-2	TGCAGTGCTAGAGGGGTCGGGGGGACCTCGAACACCGGGGAGCTGTTTTTT	CSARGVGGTSNTGELFF
TRBD2	few	TRBV7-9	TRBJ2-2	TGTGCCAGCAGCTTGATGAGCGGGGGGGCCGGGGAGCTGTTTTTT	CASSLMSGGAGELFF
.	.	TRBV20-1	TRBJ2-7	TGCAGTGCTAGGAAGGGGAGCTCCTACGAGCAGTACTTC	CSARKGSSYEQYF
TRBD1	many	TRBV20-1	TRBJ1-5	TGCAGTGCTAGCCCCCGGGACAGGGGGGGGCAAGGGGCCCAGCATTTT	CSASPRDRGGQGAQHF
TRBD1	many	TRBV4-2	TRBJ2-7	TGTGCCAGCAGGGGCATCGAGGGGGCCCACTACGAGCAGTACTTC	CASRGIEGAHYEQYF
TRBD2	few	TRBV20-1	TRBJ2-2	TGCAGTGCTAGAAGGATAACTAGCGGGAGTGCGAACACCGGGGAGCTGTTTTTT	CSARRITSGSANTGELFF
.	many	TRBV20-1	TRBJ1-2	TGCAGTGCTGGTGCCGGGACTTCTTATGGCTACACCTTC	CSAGAGTSYGYTF
TRBD2	.	TRBV7-7	TRBJ2-1	TGTGCTAGCAGCTTAGGTTCGTATGGAGCGGGGGAGCAGTTCTTC	CASSLGSYGAGEQFF
.	.	TRBV20-1	TRBJ2-7	TGCAGTGCTCCCGCCCCCTACGAGCAGTACTTC	CSAPAPYEQYF
.	many	TRBV12-3/TRBV12-4	TRBJ2-5	TGTGCCAGCAGTTCGACAGCACAAGAGACCCAGTACTTC	CASSSTAQETQYF